This record covers a single TCR beta chain. The antigen is not known. The ends were cut back, 4 bases at V and 3 bases at J, with 23 bases in the middle. Germline lookup yields CDR1 SGHDT and CDR2 YYEEEE. The CDR3 covers 18 residues. Peptide-pool stimulation followed by sequencing identified expanded antigen-specific CD4+ clonotypes in the ViraFEST assay. Between days 10 and 11 of culture, CD4+ T cells were separated out. Having tested negative for nucleocapsid antibodies, the vaccine recipients showed no prior SARS-CoV-2 infection. A few million PBMC per well received approximately 11 IU/ml IL-2 and approximately 10 ug/ml peptides in culture. Days 3 and 7 saw half the medium replaced with IL-2 medium. This table comes from immunoSEQ multiplex PCR, and its TCRdb copy is limited to in-frame clones, with some not included. The sample consists of over 55,000 clones, 75% of them appearing once. This entry comes from a study of vaccination effects on CD4 cells after COVID-19. Findings of the study overall: Whether induced by infection or by vaccine, clones showed marked clonal contraction late after vaccination. A shortage of convalescent patients and an absence of early post-infection timepoints characterized the study.

The V call is TRBV5-6, the J call TRBJ1-3, with a possible D match to TRBD1 (6 bases). This sequence originates from a human donor who received a COVID-19 vaccine. Sequenced material: CD4+ T cells from PBMCs cultured with HCoV-OC43 spike peptides, taken before COVID-19 vaccination. Subset of the sample: HCoV-OC43 spike overlapping peptide pool stimulation. CDR3 DNA sequence: TGTGCCAGCAGCGACGGATGGGGGGCTGGCCAAAATGGAAACACCATATATTTT. Protein product: CASSDGWGAGQNGNTIYF.